This entry is about one T cell receptor (beta chain). Antigen: not known. The sample is drawn from a study of Ad26.COV2.S vaccination and SARS-CoV-2 variants. Treatment given: some 20 received Ad26.COV2.S at low or high dose, single or two shots; a few received placebo; per-sample allocation not given. Day 63 following the first vaccine or placebo injection was when the samples were taken. Per the germline V gene, CDR1 is DFQATT and CDR2 is SNEGSKA (reference sequence). The CDR3 extends over 14 amino acids. Trimming at V came to 3 bases and at J to 1 base, leaving 4 bases not matched to a gene. Study-wide results and limits: People given the vaccine had a wider spike-specific TCR breadth than placebo recipients did.

Method: immunoSEQ multiplex PCR; TCRdb's copy keeps in-frame clones and lacks some. The data show about 390,000 clones, around nine tenths seen once. The genes are TRBV20-1 and TRBJ1-1; 8 positions agree with TRBD1. This TCR was sampled from a person aged 18-65 years who received the Ad26.COV2.S COVID-19 vaccine or a placebo. The sequencing here drew on peripheral blood, taken in a trial of Ad26.COV2.S vaccine versus placebo. CDR3 DNA sequence: TGCAGTGCTAGTGCAGGGGGCGGGAACACTGAAGCTTTCTTT. Amino acids: CSASAGGGNTEAFF.